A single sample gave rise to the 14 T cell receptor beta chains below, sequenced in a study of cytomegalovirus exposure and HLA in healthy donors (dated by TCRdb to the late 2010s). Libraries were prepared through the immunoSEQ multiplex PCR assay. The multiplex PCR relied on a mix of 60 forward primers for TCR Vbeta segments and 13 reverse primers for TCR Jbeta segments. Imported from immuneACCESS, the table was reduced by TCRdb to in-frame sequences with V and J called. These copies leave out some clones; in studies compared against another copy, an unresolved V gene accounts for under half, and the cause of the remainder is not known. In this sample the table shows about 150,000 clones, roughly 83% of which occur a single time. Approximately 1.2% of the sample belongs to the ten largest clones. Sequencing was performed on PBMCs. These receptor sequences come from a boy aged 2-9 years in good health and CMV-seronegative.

The CDR3 loop reads CASSANRDRGRGDYGYTF. In DNA, the CDR3 is TGTGCCAGCAGCGCTAACCGGGACAGGGGGCGCGGCGACTATGGCTACACCTTC. The rearrangement uses TRBV9 and TRBJ1-2; 12 positions match TRBD1. Germline V lookup: CDR1 SGDLS, CDR2 YYNGEE. The trim removed 3 bases at V and 3 bases at J, leaving 12 bases unmatched. This CDR3 is 18 amino acids long.

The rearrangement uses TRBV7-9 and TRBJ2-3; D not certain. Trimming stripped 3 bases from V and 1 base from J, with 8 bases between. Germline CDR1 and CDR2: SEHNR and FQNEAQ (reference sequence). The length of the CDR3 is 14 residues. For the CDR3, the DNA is TGTGCCAGCAGCTTTGGTGAGGGCACAGATACGCAGTATTTT. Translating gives CASSFGEGTDTQYF.

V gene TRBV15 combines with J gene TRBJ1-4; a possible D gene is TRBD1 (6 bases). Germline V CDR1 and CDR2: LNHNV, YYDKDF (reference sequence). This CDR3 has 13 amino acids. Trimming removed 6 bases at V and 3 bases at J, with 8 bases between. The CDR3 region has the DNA TGTGCCACCAGTGACAGGTCTAATGAAAAACTGTTTTTT. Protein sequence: CATSDRSNEKLFF. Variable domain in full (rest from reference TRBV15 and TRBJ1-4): DAMVIQNPRYQVTQFGKPVTLSCSQTLNHNVMYWYQQKSSQAPKLLFHYYDKDFNNEADTPDNFQSRRPNTSFCFLDIRSPGLGDTAMYLCATSDRSNEKLFFGSGTQLSVL.

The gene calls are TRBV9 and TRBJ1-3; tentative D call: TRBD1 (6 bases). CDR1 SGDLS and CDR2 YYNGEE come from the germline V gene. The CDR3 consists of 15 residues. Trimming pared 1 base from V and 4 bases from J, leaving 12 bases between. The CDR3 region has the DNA TGTGCCAGCAGCGTAAACAGGGAGAGAGGAAACACCATATATTTT. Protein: CASSVNRERGNTIYF.

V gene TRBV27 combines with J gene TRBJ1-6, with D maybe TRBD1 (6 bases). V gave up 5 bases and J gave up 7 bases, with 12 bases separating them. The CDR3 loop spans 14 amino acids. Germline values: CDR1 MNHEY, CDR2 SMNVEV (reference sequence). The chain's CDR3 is CASSNQGFNSPLHF. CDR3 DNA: TGTGCCAGCAGTAACCAGGGGTTCAATTCACCCCTCCACTTT.

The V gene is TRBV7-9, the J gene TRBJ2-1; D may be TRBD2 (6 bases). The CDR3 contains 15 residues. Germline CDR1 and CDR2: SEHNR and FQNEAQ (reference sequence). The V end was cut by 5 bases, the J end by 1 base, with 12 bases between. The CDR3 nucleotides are TGTGCCAGCAGCCCTGGCGGGGCGTCCTACAATGAGCAGTTCTTC. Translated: CASSPGGASYNEQFF.

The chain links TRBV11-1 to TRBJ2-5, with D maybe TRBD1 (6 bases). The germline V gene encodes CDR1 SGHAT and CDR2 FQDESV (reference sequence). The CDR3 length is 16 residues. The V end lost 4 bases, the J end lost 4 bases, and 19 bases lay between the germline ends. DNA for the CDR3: TGTGCCAGCAGCTCCACTGGACTGGGACAACGAGAGACCCAGTACTTC. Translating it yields CASSSTGLGQRETQYF.

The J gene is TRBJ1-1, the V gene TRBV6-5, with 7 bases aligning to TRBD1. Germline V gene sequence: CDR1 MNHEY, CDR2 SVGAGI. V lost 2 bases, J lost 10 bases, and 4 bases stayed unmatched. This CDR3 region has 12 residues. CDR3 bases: TGTGCCAGCAGTTACGTGACAGGGCGAGCTTTCTTT. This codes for CASSYVTGRAFF.

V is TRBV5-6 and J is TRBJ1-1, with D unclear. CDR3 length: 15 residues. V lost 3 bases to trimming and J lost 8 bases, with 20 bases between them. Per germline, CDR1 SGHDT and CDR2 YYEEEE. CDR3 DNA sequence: TGTGCCAGCAGCTCGAGAACCTTGTCGGCGGTCGAAGCTTTCTTT. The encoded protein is CASSSRTLSAVEAFF. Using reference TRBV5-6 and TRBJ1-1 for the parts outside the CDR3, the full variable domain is DAGVTQSPTHLIKTRGQQVTLRCSPKSGHDTVSWYQQALGQGPQFIFQYYEEEERQRGNFPDRFSGHQFPNYSSELNVNALLLGDSALYLCASSSRTLSAVEAFFGQGTRLTVV.

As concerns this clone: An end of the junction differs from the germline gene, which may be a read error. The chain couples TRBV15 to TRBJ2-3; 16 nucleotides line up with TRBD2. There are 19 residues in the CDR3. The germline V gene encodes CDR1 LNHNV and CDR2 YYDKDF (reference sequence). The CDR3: CATNRDHGTSGRATDTQYF. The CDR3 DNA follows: TGTGCCACCAACAGAGATCACGGGACTAGCGGGAGGGCGACAGATACGCAGTATTTT. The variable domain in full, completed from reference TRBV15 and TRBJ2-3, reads DAMVIQNPRYQVTQFGKPVTLSCSQTLNHNVMYWYQQKSSQAPKLLFHYYDKDFNNEADTPDNFQSRRPNTSFCFLDIRSPGLGDTAMYLCATNRDHGTSGRATDTQYFGPGTRLTVL.

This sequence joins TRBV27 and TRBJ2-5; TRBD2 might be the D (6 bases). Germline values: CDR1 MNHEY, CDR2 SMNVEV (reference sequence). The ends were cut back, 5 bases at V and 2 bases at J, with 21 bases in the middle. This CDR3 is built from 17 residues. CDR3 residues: CASSPTRLVQVQETQYF. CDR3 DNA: TGTGCCAGCAGTCCCACTCGACTAGTTCAGGTGCAAGAGACCCAGTACTTC.

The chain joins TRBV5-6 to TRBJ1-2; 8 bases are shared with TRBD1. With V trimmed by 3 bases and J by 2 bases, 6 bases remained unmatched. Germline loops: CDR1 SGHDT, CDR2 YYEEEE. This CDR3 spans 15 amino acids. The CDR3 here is CASSSLDRENYGYTF. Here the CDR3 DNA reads TGTGCCAGCAGCTCGCTGGACAGGGAGAACTATGGCTACACCTTC.

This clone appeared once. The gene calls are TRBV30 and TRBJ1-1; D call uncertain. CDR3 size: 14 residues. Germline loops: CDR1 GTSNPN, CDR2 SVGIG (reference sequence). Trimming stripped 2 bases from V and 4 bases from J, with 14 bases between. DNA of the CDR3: TGTGCCTGGAGTCCCACCCGCCCGGGCACTGAAGCTTTCTTT. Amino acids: CAWSPTRPGTEAFF.

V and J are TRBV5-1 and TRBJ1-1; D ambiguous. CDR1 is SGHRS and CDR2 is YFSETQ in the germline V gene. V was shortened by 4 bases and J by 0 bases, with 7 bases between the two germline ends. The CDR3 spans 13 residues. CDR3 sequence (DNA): TGCGCCAGCAGCCGGGATTTGAACACTGAAGCTTTCTTT. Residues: CASSRDLNTEAFF.